The clone carrying this TCR beta chain was counted between two and nine times. What it recognizes is unknown. The data derive from a study of beta chain features in type 1 diabetes. Study-wide results and caveats: Patients with type 1 diabetes carried fewer insertions and had more deletions at their VDJ junctions. In every one of the four CD4+ subsets, TCRB CDR3s were moderately but significantly shorter in Type 1 diabetes patients.

Every donor had blood drawn once into heparin, approximately 120 mL on average. CD45RO/CCR7/CD25/CD127/CD95/CD27 sorting isolated CD4+ naive, central memory, regulatory and stem cell-like memory cells. Investigators reverse transcribed all isolated RNA, so they sequenced expressed TCRB transcripts. Assay used: immunoSEQ multiplex PCR; TCRdb lists only in-frame clones, some missing. Of about 370,000 clones in the sample, 8.5% to 10% were seen once. Unmatched junction bases numbered 9, after V lost 5 bases and J lost 0 bases. Per the germline V gene, CDR1 is SGHDT and CDR2 is YYEEEE. CDR3 length equals 17 residues.

The V and J genes are TRBV5-6 and TRBJ1-5, with 9 bases lining up with TRBD1. Sequenced: central memory CD4+ T cells from blood. The clonotype comes from a man aged 30 to 39 with type 1 diabetes. The CDR3 reads CASRPPGQGYSNQPQHF. The CDR3 DNA follows: TGTGCCAGCAGACCCCCGGGACAGGGATATAGCAATCAGCCCCAGCATTTT.